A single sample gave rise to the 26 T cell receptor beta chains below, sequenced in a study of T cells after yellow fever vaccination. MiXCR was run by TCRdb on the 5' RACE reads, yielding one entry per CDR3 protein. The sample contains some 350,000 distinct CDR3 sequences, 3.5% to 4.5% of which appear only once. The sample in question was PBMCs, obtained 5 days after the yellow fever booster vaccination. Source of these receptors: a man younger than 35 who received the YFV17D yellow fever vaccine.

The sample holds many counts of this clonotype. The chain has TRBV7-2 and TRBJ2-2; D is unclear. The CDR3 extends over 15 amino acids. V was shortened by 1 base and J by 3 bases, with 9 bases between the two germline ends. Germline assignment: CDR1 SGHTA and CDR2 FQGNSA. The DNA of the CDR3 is TGTGCCAGCAGCTTAGAACTCATCTACACCGGGGAGCTGTTTTTT. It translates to CASSLELIYTGELFF.

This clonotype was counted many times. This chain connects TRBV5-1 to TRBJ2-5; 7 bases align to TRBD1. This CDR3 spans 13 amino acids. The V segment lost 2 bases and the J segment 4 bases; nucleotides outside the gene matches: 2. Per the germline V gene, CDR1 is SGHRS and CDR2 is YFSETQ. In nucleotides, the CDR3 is TGCGCCAGCAGCTTCCCAGGGGGAGAGACCCAGTACTTC. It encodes CASSFPGGETQYF.

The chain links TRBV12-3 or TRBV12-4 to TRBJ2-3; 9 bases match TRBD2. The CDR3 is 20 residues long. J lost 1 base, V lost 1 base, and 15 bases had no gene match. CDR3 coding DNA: TGTGCCAGCAGTTTAGGGTTGGGACGGAGGACTAGCGACCGCACAGATACGCAGTATTTT. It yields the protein CASSLGLGRRTSDRTDTQYF.

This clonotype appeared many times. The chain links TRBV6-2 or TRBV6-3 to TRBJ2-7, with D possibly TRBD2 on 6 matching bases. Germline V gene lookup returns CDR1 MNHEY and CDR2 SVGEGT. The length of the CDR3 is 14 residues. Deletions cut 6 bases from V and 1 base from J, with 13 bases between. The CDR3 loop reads CASRDYGPSYEQYV. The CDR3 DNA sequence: TGTGCCAGCAGGGACTACGGACCTTCCTACGAGCAGTACGTC.

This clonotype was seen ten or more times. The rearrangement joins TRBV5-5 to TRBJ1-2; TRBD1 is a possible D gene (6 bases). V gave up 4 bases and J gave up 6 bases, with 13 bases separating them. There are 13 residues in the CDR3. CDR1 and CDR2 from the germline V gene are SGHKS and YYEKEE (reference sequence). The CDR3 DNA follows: TGTGCCAGCAGCACCGGGACAAACGATGGCTACACCTTC. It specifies CASSTGTNDGYTF.

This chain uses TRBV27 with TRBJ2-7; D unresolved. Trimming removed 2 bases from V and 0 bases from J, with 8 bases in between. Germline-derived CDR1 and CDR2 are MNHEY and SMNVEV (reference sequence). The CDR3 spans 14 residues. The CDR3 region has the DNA TGTGCCAGCAGTTTAAGGGTAGGCTCCTACGAGCAGTACGTC. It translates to CASSLRVGSYEQYV.

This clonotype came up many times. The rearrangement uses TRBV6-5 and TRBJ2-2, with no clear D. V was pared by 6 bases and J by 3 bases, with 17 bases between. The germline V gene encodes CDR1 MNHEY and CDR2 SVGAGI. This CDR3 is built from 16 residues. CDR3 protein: CASSPLGRAHTGELFF. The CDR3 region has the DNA TGTGCCAGCAGCCCACTCGGACGGGCCCACACCGGGGAGCTGTTTTTT.

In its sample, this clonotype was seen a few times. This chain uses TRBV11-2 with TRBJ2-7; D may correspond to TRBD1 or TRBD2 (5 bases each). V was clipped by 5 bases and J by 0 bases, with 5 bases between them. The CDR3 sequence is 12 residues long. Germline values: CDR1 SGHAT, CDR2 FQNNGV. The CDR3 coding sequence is TGTGCCAGCAGCGGGGGCTCCTACGAGCAGTACTTC. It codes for CASSGGSYEQYF. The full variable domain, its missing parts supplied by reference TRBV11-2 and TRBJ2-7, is EAGVAQSPRYKIIEKRQSVAFWCNPISGHATLYWYQQILGQGPKLLIQFQNNGVVDDSQLPKDRFSAERLKGVDSTLKIQPAKLEDSAVYLCASSGGSYEQYFGPGTRLTVT.

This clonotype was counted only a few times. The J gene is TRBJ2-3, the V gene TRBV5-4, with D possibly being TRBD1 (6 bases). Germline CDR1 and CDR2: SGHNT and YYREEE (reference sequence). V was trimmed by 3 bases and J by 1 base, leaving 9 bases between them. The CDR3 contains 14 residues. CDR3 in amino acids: CASSSRTGTDTQYF. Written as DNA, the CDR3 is TGTGCCAGCAGCTCCCGGACAGGCACAGATACGCAGTATTTT.

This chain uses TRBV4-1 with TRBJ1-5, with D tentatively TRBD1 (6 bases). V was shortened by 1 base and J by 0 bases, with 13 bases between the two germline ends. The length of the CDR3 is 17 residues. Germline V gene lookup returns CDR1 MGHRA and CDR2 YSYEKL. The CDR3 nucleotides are TGCGCCAGCAGCCAAGGGGGGCAAATCTATAGCAATCAGCCCCAGCATTTT. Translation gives CASSQGGQIYSNQPQHF.

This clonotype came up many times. The CDR3 DNA sequence: TGCGCCAGCAGCCAAGGCCCCGGGACAGGGAATCCGGGGAACTATGGCTACACCTTC. Residues: CASSQGPGTGNPGNYGYTF. This rearrangement joins TRBV4-3 to TRBJ1-2, with 9 nucleotides matching TRBD1. V lost 1 base, J lost 2 bases, and 14 bases stayed unmatched. CDR3 length equals 19 residues. Germline lookup yields CDR1 LGHNA and CDR2 YSLEER.

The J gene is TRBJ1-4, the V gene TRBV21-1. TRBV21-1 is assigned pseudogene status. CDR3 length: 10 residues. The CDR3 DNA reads TGTGCCAGCAGCATTAGGAAACTGTTTTTT. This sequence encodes CASSIRKLFF.

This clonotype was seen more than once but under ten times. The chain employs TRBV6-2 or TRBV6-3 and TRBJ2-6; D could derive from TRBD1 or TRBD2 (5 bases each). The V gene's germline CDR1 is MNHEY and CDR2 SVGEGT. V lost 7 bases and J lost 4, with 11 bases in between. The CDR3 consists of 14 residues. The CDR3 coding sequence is TGTGCCAGCAATAAAGGGACCGGGGCCAACGTCCTGACTTTC. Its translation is CASNKGTGANVLTF.

The CDR3 here is CSARGVGLDTQYF. The CDR3 region has the DNA TGCAGTGCTAGGGGCGTGGGGCTGGATACGCAGTATTTT. The chain recombines TRBV20-1 with TRBJ2-3, with a weak D call TRBD1 (5 bases). This CDR3 contains 13 residues. The V end was cut by 3 bases, the J end by 6 bases, with 13 bases between. Germline V lookup: CDR1 DFQATT, CDR2 SNEGSKA (reference sequence).

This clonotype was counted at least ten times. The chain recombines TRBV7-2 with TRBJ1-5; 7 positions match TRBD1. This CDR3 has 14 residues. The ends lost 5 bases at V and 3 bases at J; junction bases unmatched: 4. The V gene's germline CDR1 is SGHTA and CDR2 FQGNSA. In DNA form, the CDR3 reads TGTGCCAGCAGCCAAGGGGGCACCAATCAGCCCCAGCATTTT. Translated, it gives CASSQGGTNQPQHF.

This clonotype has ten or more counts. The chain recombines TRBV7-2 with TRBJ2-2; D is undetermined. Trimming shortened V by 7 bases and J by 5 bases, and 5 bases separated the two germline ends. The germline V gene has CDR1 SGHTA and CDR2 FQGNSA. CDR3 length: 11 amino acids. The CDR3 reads CASIPTGELFF. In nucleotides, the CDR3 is TGTGCCAGCATCCCGACCGGGGAGCTGTTTTTT.

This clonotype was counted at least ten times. The CDR3 region is CATSRPASYEQYV. The DNA of the CDR3 is TGTGCCACCTCTCGCCCAGCTTCCTACGAGCAGTACGTC. The J gene is TRBJ2-7, the V gene TRBV10-3; no firm D call. Germline CDR1 reads ENHRY; CDR2 reads SYGVKD. The V end lost 10 bases, the J end lost 1 base, and 14 bases lay between the germline ends. The CDR3 spans 13 residues.

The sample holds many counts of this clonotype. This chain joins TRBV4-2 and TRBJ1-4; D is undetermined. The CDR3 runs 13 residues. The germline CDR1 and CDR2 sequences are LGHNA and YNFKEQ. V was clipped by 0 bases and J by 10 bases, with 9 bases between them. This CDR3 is CASSQDIGGKLFF. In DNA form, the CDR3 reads TGTGCCAGCAGCCAAGATATTGGAGGAAAACTGTTTTTT.

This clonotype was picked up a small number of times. In nucleotides, the CDR3 is TGCGCCAGCAGCCAAGATTCCAGGGAGGTGTACGAGCAGTACTTC. As protein: CASSQDSREVYEQYF. The V and J genes are TRBV4-1 and TRBJ2-7, with a weak D call TRBD2 (6 bases). The CDR3 spans 15 residues. Trimming took off 0 bases at V and 4 bases at J, with 13 bases between the two ends. CDR1 MGHRA and CDR2 YSYEKL come from the germline V gene.

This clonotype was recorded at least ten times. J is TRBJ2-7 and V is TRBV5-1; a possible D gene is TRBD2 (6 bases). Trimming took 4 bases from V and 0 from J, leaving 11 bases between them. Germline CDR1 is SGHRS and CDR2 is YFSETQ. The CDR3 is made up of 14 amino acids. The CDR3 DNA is TGCGCCAGCAGCGGTCACGGGGGCTCCTACGAGCAGTACTTC. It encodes CASSGHGGSYEQYF.

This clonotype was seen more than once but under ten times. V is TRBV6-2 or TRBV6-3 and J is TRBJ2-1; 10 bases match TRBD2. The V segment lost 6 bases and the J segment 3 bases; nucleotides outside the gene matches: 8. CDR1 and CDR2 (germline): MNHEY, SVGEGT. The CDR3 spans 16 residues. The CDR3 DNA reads TGTGCCAGCAGCCGATCCGCTAGCGGGGGCTACAATGAGCAGTTCTTC. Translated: CASSRSASGGYNEQFF.

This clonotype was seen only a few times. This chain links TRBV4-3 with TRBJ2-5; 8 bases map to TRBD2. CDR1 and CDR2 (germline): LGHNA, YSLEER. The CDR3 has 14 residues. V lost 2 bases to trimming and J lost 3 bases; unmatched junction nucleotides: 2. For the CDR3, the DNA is TGCGCCAGCAGCCAATTAGCGGGGAAAGAGACCCAGTACTTC. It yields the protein CASSQLAGKETQYF.

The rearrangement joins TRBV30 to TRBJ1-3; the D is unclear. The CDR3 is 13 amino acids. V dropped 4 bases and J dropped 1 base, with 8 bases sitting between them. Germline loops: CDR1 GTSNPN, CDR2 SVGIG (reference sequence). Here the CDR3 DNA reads TGTGCCTGGAACTCCCATTCTGGAAACACCATATATTTT. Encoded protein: CAWNSHSGNTIYF. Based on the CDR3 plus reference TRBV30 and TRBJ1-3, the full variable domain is SQTIHQWPATLVQPVGSPLSLECTVEGTSNPNLYWYRQAAGRGLQLLFYSVGIGQISSEVPQNLSASRPQDRQFILSSKKLLLSDSGFYLCAWNSHSGNTIYFGEGSWLTVV.

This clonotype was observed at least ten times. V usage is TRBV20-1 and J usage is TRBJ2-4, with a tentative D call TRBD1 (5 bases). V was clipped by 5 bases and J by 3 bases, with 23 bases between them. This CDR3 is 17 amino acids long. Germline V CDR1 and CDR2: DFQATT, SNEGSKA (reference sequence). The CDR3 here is CSAHLLTGMSGKNIQYF. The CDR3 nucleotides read TGCAGTGCTCATCTCTTAACAGGAATGAGTGGCAAAAACATTCAGTACTTC.

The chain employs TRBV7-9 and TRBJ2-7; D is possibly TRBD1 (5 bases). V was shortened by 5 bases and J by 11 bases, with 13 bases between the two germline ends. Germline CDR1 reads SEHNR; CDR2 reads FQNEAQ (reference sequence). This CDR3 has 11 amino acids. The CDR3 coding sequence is TGTGCCAGCAGCGTGGACAATTTTAAGTACTTC. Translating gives CASSVDNFKYF.

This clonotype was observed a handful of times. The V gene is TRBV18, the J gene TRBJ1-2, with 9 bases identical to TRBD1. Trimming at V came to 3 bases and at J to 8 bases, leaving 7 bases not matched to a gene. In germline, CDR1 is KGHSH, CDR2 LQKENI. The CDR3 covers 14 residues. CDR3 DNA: TGTGCCAGCTCACCCAACGGACAGGGGAACGGCTACACCTTC. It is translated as CASSPNGQGNGYTF.